This is a list of T cell receptor beta chains from one sample in a study of identical twins. TCRdb called the 5' RACE reads again in MiXCR, with one record for every CDR3 protein. Found here are just over 450,000 distinct CDR3 sequences, over 12% of them singletons; the top ten hold 0.4% to 0.55%. These data were also filed under a second study, of yellow fever vaccine responses in identical twins.

The sequenced sample was CD4+ T cells sorted from blood. These receptors were obtained from a woman aged 18-29 years in good health. CDR3s include the opening cysteine and the closing phenylalanine or tryptophan. A D gene is named only where the DNA matches it firmly. Where a row states a size, it is once, few, many or the class of an expanded clone; other rows omit it.

j_call: TRBJ2-2; clone_size: -; v_call: TRBV20-1; d_call: -; cdr3_aa: CSARDEDRTAGELFF; cdr3_nt: TGCAGTGCTAGAGATGAGGACCGGACAGCCGGGGAGCTGTTTTTT
j_call: TRBJ2-2; clone_size: many; v_call: TRBV15; d_call: -; cdr3_aa: CATSREAEAANTGELFF; cdr3_nt: TGTGCCACCAGCAGAGAGGCTGAGGCAGCGAACACCGGGGAGCTGTTTTTT
j_call: TRBJ2-3; clone_size: few; v_call: TRBV28; d_call: -; cdr3_aa: CASTPRGRGDTQYF; cdr3_nt: TGTGCCAGCACCCCTCGGGGGCGAGGAGATACGCAGTATTTT
j_call: TRBJ2-1; clone_size: -; v_call: TRBV18; d_call: -; cdr3_aa: CASSRPGPKWNEQFF; cdr3_nt: TGTGCCAGCTCCCGACCGGGCCCGAAATGGAATGAGCAGTTCTTC
j_call: TRBJ2-3; clone_size: few; v_call: TRBV20-1; d_call: TRBD2; cdr3_aa: CSAREVQGGRTDTQYF; cdr3_nt: TGCAGTGCTAGAGAGGTACAAGGCGGGAGAACAGATACGCAGTATTTT
j_call: TRBJ2-1; clone_size: few; v_call: TRBV12-3/TRBV12-4; d_call: TRBD1; cdr3_aa: CASSLDRGWDNEQFF; cdr3_nt: TGTGCCAGCAGCCTGGACAGGGGCTGGGACAATGAGCAGTTCTTC
j_call: TRBJ2-1; clone_size: -; v_call: TRBV11-1; d_call: -; cdr3_aa: CASNRQVSNGGLSYNEQFF; cdr3_nt: TGTGCCAGCAACAGACAGGTTTCAAACGGGGGTCTTTCCTACAATGAGCAGTTCTTC
j_call: TRBJ1-2; clone_size: few; v_call: TRBV20-1; d_call: -; cdr3_aa: CSQKGGSFYGYTF; cdr3_nt: TGCAGTCAAAAAGGAGGGTCATTCTATGGCTACACCTTC
j_call: TRBJ2-1; clone_size: -; v_call: TRBV6-1; d_call: -; cdr3_aa: CASRRGPVEQFF; cdr3_nt: TGTGCCAGCAGGCGGGGGCCGGTTGAGCAGTTCTTC
j_call: TRBJ2-1; clone_size: -; v_call: TRBV27; d_call: -; cdr3_aa: CASSLSPGGAEQFF; cdr3_nt: TGTGCCAGCAGTTTATCCCCCGGTGGCGCGGAGCAGTTCTTC
j_call: TRBJ1-2; clone_size: few; v_call: TRBV11-2; d_call: TRBD1; cdr3_aa: CASSSRTGGSDGYTF; cdr3_nt: TGTGCCAGCAGCTCCCGAACAGGGGGCTCTGATGGCTACACCTTC
j_call: TRBJ2-7; clone_size: -; v_call: TRBV12-3/TRBV12-4; d_call: TRBD2; cdr3_aa: CASSLFGEGSSYEQYF; cdr3_nt: TGTGCCAGCAGTTTATTTGGGGAGGGAAGCTCCTACGAGCAGTACTTC
j_call: TRBJ1-5; clone_size: few; v_call: TRBV5-1; d_call: TRBD1; cdr3_aa: CASSLGGQGDNQPQHF; cdr3_nt: TGCGCCAGCAGCTTGGGGGGACAGGGGGACAATCAGCCCCAGCATTTT
j_call: TRBJ1-1; clone_size: -; v_call: TRBV20-1; d_call: -; cdr3_aa: CSASRSWTEAFF; cdr3_nt: TGCAGTGCTTCCCGTAGTTGGACTGAAGCTTTCTTT
j_call: TRBJ2-1; clone_size: few; v_call: TRBV25-1; d_call: -; cdr3_aa: CASSEMGRLYNEQFF; cdr3_nt: TGTGCCAGCAGTGAGATGGGCAGACTATACAATGAGCAGTTCTTC
j_call: TRBJ2-1; clone_size: few; v_call: TRBV6-2/TRBV6-3; d_call: -; cdr3_aa: CASSYRIGSGLHLVYNEQFF; cdr3_nt: TGTGCCAGCAGTTATCGTATCGGTTCGGGGTTGCATTTGGTCTACAATGAGCAGTTCTTC
j_call: TRBJ2-1; clone_size: -; v_call: TRBV27; d_call: -; cdr3_aa: CASRSISYNEQFF; cdr3_nt: TGTGCCAGCAGGTCCATCTCCTACAATGAGCAGTTCTTC
j_call: TRBJ2-1; clone_size: -; v_call: TRBV27; d_call: TRBD1; cdr3_aa: CASRSDRGLFDEQFF; cdr3_nt: TGTGCCAGCAGATCCGACAGGGGGCTTTTTGATGAGCAGTTCTTC
j_call: TRBJ2-7; clone_size: -; v_call: TRBV6-5; d_call: -; cdr3_aa: CASSHGGKSEYEQYF; cdr3_nt: TGTGCCAGCAGTCACGGAGGGAAGTCCGAATACGAGCAGTACTTC
j_call: TRBJ2-7; clone_size: -; v_call: TRBV12-3/TRBV12-4; d_call: -; cdr3_aa: CASSSGGLGGEQYF; cdr3_nt: TGTGCCAGCAGCAGTGGCGGGCTCGGTGGCGAGCAGTACTTC
j_call: TRBJ2-1; clone_size: few; v_call: TRBV18; d_call: -; cdr3_aa: CASLEPLQLSSYNEQFF; cdr3_nt: TGTGCCAGCTTAGAACCCTTACAGCTAAGCTCCTACAATGAGCAGTTCTTC
j_call: TRBJ1-4; clone_size: once; v_call: TRBV10-3; d_call: TRBD1; cdr3_aa: CAISENRGNEILFF; cdr3_nt: TGTGCCATCAGTGAGAACAGGGGGAATGAAATACTGTTTTTT
j_call: TRBJ2-1; clone_size: -; v_call: TRBV6-5; d_call: TRBD2; cdr3_aa: CASSYGLAGVRNEQFF; cdr3_nt: TGTGCCAGCAGTTACGGGCTAGCGGGGGTGCGGAATGAGCAGTTCTTC
j_call: TRBJ2-1; clone_size: few; v_call: TRBV7-2; d_call: TRBD2; cdr3_aa: CASSLVLLAGDEQFF; cdr3_nt: TGTGCCAGCAGCTTAGTACTGCTAGCGGGAGATGAGCAGTTCTTC
j_call: TRBJ2-5; clone_size: few; v_call: TRBV24-1; d_call: -; cdr3_aa: CATSDLEQQETQYF; cdr3_nt: TGTGCCACCAGTGATTTAGAGCAGCAAGAGACCCAGTACTTC
j_call: TRBJ1-6; clone_size: few; v_call: TRBV7-2; d_call: TRBD1; cdr3_aa: CASSFRQGLSPLHF; cdr3_nt: TGTGCCAGCAGCTTCAGACAGGGACTCTCACCCCTCCACTTT
j_call: TRBJ2-3; clone_size: -; v_call: TRBV7-3; d_call: TRBD2; cdr3_aa: CASSSAGGGTDTQYF; cdr3_nt: TGTGCCAGCAGCTCGGCGGGGGGCGGCACAGATACGCAGTATTTT
j_call: TRBJ2-2; clone_size: -; v_call: TRBV9; d_call: -; cdr3_aa: CASSVSADQNTGELFF; cdr3_nt: TGTGCCAGCAGCGTATCCGCGGACCAGAACACCGGGGAGCTGTTTTTT
j_call: TRBJ2-3; clone_size: few; v_call: TRBV20-1; d_call: TRBD2; cdr3_aa: CSAAGSGSGDTQYF; cdr3_nt: TGCAGTGCAGCCGGTAGCGGGAGCGGAGATACGCAGTATTTT
j_call: TRBJ2-5; clone_size: -; v_call: TRBV10-3; d_call: -; cdr3_aa: CAISGSTAQETQYF; cdr3_nt: TGTGCCATCAGTGGCTCGACGGCCCAAGAGACCCAGTACTTC
j_call: TRBJ2-7; clone_size: few; v_call: TRBV18; d_call: TRBD2; cdr3_aa: CASSPSGLADYEQYF; cdr3_nt: TGTGCCAGCTCACCATCGGGACTAGCGGACTACGAGCAGTACTTC
j_call: TRBJ2-3; clone_size: few; v_call: TRBV2; d_call: TRBD2; cdr3_aa: CATTGGSTDTQYF; cdr3_nt: TGTGCCACTACGGGGGGTTCGACAGATACGCAGTATTTT
j_call: TRBJ2-7; clone_size: -; v_call: TRBV5-1; d_call: TRBD2; cdr3_aa: CASSQGLAGKYEQYF; cdr3_nt: TGCGCCAGCAGCCAGGGACTAGCGGGGAAGTACGAGCAGTACTTC
j_call: TRBJ2-7; clone_size: many; v_call: TRBV12-3/TRBV12-4; d_call: -; cdr3_aa: CASSLGSGYTTYEQYF; cdr3_nt: TGTGCCAGCAGTTTAGGATCAGGATATACTACTTACGAGCAGTACTTC
j_call: TRBJ1-6; clone_size: many; v_call: TRBV20-1; d_call: TRBD1; cdr3_aa: CSAREGTGVSPLHF; cdr3_nt: TGCAGTGCTAGGGAAGGGACAGGGGTGTCACCCCTCCACTTT
j_call: TRBJ2-3; clone_size: many; v_call: TRBV29-1; d_call: -; cdr3_aa: CSVATLSSTDTQYF; cdr3_nt: TGCAGCGTTGCCACCCTCTCTAGCACAGATACGCAGTATTTT
j_call: TRBJ2-1; clone_size: -; v_call: TRBV5-1; d_call: -; cdr3_aa: CASSLRPYSYNEQFF; cdr3_nt: TGCGCCAGCAGCTTGAGGCCCTACTCCTACAATGAGCAGTTCTTC
j_call: TRBJ2-2; clone_size: few; v_call: TRBV27; d_call: -; cdr3_aa: CASSSSGVSTGELFF; cdr3_nt: TGTGCCAGCAGTTCTTCAGGAGTAAGCACCGGGGAGCTGTTTTTT
j_call: TRBJ2-3; clone_size: -; v_call: TRBV3-1; d_call: -; cdr3_aa: CASSRTGHSTDTQYF; cdr3_nt: TGTGCCAGCAGTCGTACGGGACATTCCACAGATACGCAGTATTTT
j_call: TRBJ2-3; clone_size: -; v_call: TRBV3-1; d_call: TRBD2; cdr3_aa: CASSQDQTSGFNTQYF; cdr3_nt: TGTGCCAGCAGCCAAGATCAGACTAGCGGGTTCAATACGCAGTATTTT
j_call: TRBJ2-2; clone_size: -; v_call: TRBV3-1; d_call: -; cdr3_aa: CASSQVNEELFF; cdr3_nt: TGTGCCAGCAGCCAAGTTAACGAGGAGCTGTTTTTT
j_call: TRBJ2-7; clone_size: few; v_call: TRBV15; d_call: TRBD2; cdr3_aa: CATSRDRPGSGGYEQYF; cdr3_nt: TGTGCCACCAGCAGAGATCGTCCAGGGTCGGGGGGCTACGAGCAGTACTTC
j_call: TRBJ2-1; clone_size: -; v_call: TRBV11-2; d_call: -; cdr3_aa: CASSLVAGAGEQFF; cdr3_nt: TGTGCCAGCAGCTTAGTAGCCGGGGCCGGTGAGCAGTTCTTC
j_call: TRBJ2-5; clone_size: many; v_call: TRBV12-3/TRBV12-4; d_call: -; cdr3_aa: CASSLRGTLGETQYF; cdr3_nt: TGTGCCAGCAGCTTAAGGGGGACACTGGGGGAGACCCAGTACTTC
j_call: TRBJ2-1; clone_size: few; v_call: TRBV5-1; d_call: TRBD1; cdr3_aa: CASSPPGQGSGNEQFF; cdr3_nt: TGCGCCAGCAGCCCTCCGGGACAGGGGTCTGGCAATGAGCAGTTCTTC
j_call: TRBJ2-1; clone_size: -; v_call: TRBV18; d_call: -; cdr3_aa: CASSPRGSYDEQFF; cdr3_nt: TGTGCCAGCTCACCACGTGGTAGTTATGATGAGCAGTTCTTC
j_call: TRBJ2-1; clone_size: few; v_call: TRBV6-2/TRBV6-3; d_call: TRBD2; cdr3_aa: CASSYSKEWTSGYNEQFF; cdr3_nt: TGTGCCAGCAGTTACTCGAAGGAGTGGACTAGCGGCTACAATGAGCAGTTCTTC
j_call: TRBJ1-2; clone_size: few; v_call: TRBV29-1; d_call: -; cdr3_aa: CSAEWASGGYTF; cdr3_nt: TGCAGCGCCGAATGGGCCAGCGGCGGCTACACCTTC
j_call: TRBJ1-6; clone_size: many; v_call: TRBV7-2; d_call: -; cdr3_aa: CASSLKRDNSPLHF; cdr3_nt: TGTGCCAGCAGCTTAAAAAGGGATAATTCACCCCTCCACTTT
j_call: TRBJ2-3; clone_size: -; v_call: TRBV5-1; d_call: TRBD1; cdr3_aa: CASSVQGAPTDTQYF; cdr3_nt: TGCGCCAGCAGCGTGCAGGGGGCCCCCACAGATACGCAGTATTTT
j_call: TRBJ2-3; clone_size: few; v_call: TRBV5-1; d_call: -; cdr3_aa: CASSLEASRRNTQYF; cdr3_nt: TGCGCCAGCAGCTTGGAGGCTAGCAGGAGAAATACGCAGTATTTT
j_call: TRBJ2-3; clone_size: few; v_call: TRBV7-9; d_call: TRBD2; cdr3_aa: CASSLDGLEADTQYF; cdr3_nt: TGTGCCAGCAGCTTAGACGGACTAGAGGCAGATACGCAGTATTTT
j_call: TRBJ1-1; clone_size: few; v_call: TRBV29-1; d_call: -; cdr3_aa: CSVSRGVVTEAFF; cdr3_nt: TGCAGCGTCTCACGCGGAGTCGTAACTGAAGCTTTCTTT
j_call: TRBJ1-2; clone_size: -; v_call: TRBV11-2; d_call: TRBD1; cdr3_aa: CASSLLGQGAFGYTF; cdr3_nt: TGTGCCAGCAGCTTACTTGGGCAGGGGGCATTTGGCTACACCTTC
j_call: TRBJ2-5; clone_size: -; v_call: TRBV20-1; d_call: -; cdr3_aa: CSARAGHLPETQYF; cdr3_nt: TGCAGTGCTAGGGCCGGGCACTTACCGGAGACCCAGTACTTC
j_call: TRBJ2-2; clone_size: few; v_call: TRBV20-1; d_call: TRBD1; cdr3_aa: CSASLDRKVGELFF; cdr3_nt: TGCAGTGCTTCTTTGGACAGGAAGGTCGGGGAGCTGTTTTTT
j_call: TRBJ2-7; clone_size: -; v_call: TRBV5-1; d_call: -; cdr3_aa: CASSLLQGLVGEQYF; cdr3_nt: TGCGCCAGCAGCTTGTTACAGGGTTTGGTGGGGGAGCAGTACTTC
j_call: TRBJ1-1; clone_size: -; v_call: TRBV29-1; d_call: -; cdr3_aa: CSVVSGDTEAFF; cdr3_nt: TGCAGCGTTGTTTCGGGTGACACTGAAGCTTTCTTT
j_call: TRBJ2-1; clone_size: many; v_call: TRBV12-3/TRBV12-4; d_call: -; cdr3_aa: CASSSQQIYNEQFF; cdr3_nt: TGTGCCAGCAGTTCCCAACAGATATACAATGAGCAGTTCTTC